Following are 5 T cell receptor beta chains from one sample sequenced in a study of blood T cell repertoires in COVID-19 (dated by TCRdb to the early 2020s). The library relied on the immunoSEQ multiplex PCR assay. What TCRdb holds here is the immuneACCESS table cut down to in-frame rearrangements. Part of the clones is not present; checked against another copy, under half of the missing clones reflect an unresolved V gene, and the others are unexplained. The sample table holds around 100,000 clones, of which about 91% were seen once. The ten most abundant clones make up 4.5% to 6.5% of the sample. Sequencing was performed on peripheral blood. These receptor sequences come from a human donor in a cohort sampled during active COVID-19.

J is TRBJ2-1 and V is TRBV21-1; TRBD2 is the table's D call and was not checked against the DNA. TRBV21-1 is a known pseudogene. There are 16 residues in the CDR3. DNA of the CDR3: TGTGCCAGCAGCGGATCTAGCGTAACGGGGGGCAATGAGCAGTTCTTC. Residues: CASSGSSVTGGNEQFF.

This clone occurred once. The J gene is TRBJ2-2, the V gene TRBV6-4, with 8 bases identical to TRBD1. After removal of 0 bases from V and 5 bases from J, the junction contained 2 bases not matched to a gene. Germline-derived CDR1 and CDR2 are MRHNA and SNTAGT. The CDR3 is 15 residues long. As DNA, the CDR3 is TGTGCCAGCAGTGACTCGGACAGGGTGACCGGGGAGCTGTTTTTT. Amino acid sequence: CASSDSDRVTGELFF.

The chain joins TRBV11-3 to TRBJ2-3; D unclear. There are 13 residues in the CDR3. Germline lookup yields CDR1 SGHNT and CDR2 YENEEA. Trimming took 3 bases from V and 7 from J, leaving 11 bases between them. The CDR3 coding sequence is TGTGCCAGCAGCTTTATGCTATCGAATACGCAGTATTTT. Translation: CASSFMLSNTQYF.

This CDR3 is CASSQEAGTGGSPLHF. CDR3 coding DNA: TGTGCCAGCAGCCAAGAAGCCGGAACCGGGGGTTCACCCCTCCACTTT. The chain joins TRBV4-2 to TRBJ1-6; perhaps TRBD1 as D (5 bases). This CDR3 has 16 residues. CDR1 and CDR2 from the germline V gene are LGHNA and YNFKEQ. V was cut by 0 bases and J by 9 bases, with 15 bases left in between.

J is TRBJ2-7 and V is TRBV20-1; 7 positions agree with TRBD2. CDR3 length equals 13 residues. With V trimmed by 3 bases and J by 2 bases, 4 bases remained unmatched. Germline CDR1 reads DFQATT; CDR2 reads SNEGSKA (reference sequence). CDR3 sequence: CSASSAGAYEQYF. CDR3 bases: TGCAGTGCTAGTTCGGCGGGAGCCTACGAGCAGTACTTC.